One sample yielded the 28 T cell receptor beta chains listed below, sequenced in a study of metastatic and nonmetastatic thyroid tumors. TCRdb used MiXCR to call clones anew from the PCR reads. The table includes some 19,000 clones, about a quarter detected once. Thyroid surgery was preceded by no treatment in any patient. The sample comprised blood. These TCRs come from a male donor with papillary thyroid cancer or a benign thyroid nodule (not recorded which). Some clones in this sample may be carry-over from other donors' samples.

This clone was seen repeatedly, ten times or more. This chain connects TRBV6-6 to TRBJ1-5; 7 positions match TRBD1. V was pared by 0 bases and J by 1 base, with 0 bases of the junction left unmatched. The CDR3 runs to 15 residues. Germline CDR1 and CDR2: MNHNY and SVGAGI (reference sequence). Written as DNA, the CDR3 is TGTGCCAGCAGTTACTCGGACAGGAGCAATCAGCCCCAGCATTTT. Translated, it gives CASSYSDRSNQPQHF.

V is TRBV5-1 and J is TRBJ2-2; TRBD2 agrees at 7 bases. In germline, CDR1 is SGHRS, CDR2 YFSETQ. The ends lost 3 bases at V and 6 bases at J; junction bases unmatched: 14. This CDR3 spans 17 amino acids. CDR3 sequence: CASSSRRGGLSAGELFF. The DNA of the CDR3 is TGCGCCAGCAGCTCACGTCGGGGAGGGCTAAGCGCCGGGGAGCTGTTTTTT.

This clone was counted ten times or more. This chain links TRBV20-1 with TRBJ2-2; possible D gene TRBD2, 5 bases. Germline loops: CDR1 DFQATT, CDR2 SNEGSKA (reference sequence). Trimming cost V 0 bases and J 7 bases, with 12 bases left between them. This CDR3 has 14 residues. Here the CDR3 DNA reads TGCAGTGCTAGAGAGGTGGAGGAGTTCGGGGAGCTGTTTTTT. Its translation is CSAREVEEFGELFF.

This clone was seen a handful of times. This chain links TRBV28 with TRBJ2-7; the D is unclear. The CDR3 consists of 15 residues. The V gene's germline CDR1 is MDHEN and CDR2 SYDVKM. V lost 7 bases, J lost 2 bases, and 18 bases lay in between. The CDR3 DNA reads as TGTGCCAGCATCGAAAGGACGGCCCGGGCCTACGAGCAGTACTTC. It yields the protein CASIERTARAYEQYF.

This rearrangement joins TRBV28 to TRBJ2-7; 12 bases fit TRBD2. Trimming removed 7 bases from V and 7 bases from J; junction bases left unmatched: 11. CDR1 is MDHEN and CDR2 is SYDVKM in the germline V gene. This CDR3 is built from 15 residues. CDR3: CASTLATSGSGEQYF. CDR3 DNA: TGTGCCAGCACCCTTGCGACTAGCGGGAGCGGGGAGCAGTACTTC.

The chain combines TRBV28 with TRBJ2-5; D is perhaps TRBD1 or TRBD2 (6 bases each). Trimming took off 3 bases at V and 5 bases at J, with 13 bases between the two ends. Germline V lookup: CDR1 MDHEN, CDR2 SYDVKM. The CDR3 extends over 14 amino acids. The CDR3 DNA is TGTGCCAGCAGTTTTAATGGGGGGCGGGAGACCCAGTACTTC. Amino acid sequence: CASSFNGGRETQYF.

This clone has at least ten counts. This chain joins TRBV7-9 and TRBJ2-1; 14 bases align to TRBD2. The germline CDR1 and CDR2 sequences are SEHNR and FQNEAQ (reference sequence). V shed 3 bases and J 5 bases; nucleotides not matched to a gene: 0. The CDR3 is 15 amino acids. This chain's CDR3 is CASSLTSGRDNEQFF. For the CDR3, the DNA is TGTGCCAGCAGCTTGACTAGCGGGAGGGACAATGAGCAGTTCTTC. The whole variable domain, filled in from reference TRBV7-9 and TRBJ2-1, reads DTGVSQNPRHKITKRGQNVTFRCDPISEHNRLYWYRQTLGQGPEFLTYFQNEAQLEKSRLLSDRFSAERPKGSFSTLEIQRTEQGDSAMYLCASSLTSGRDNEQFFGPGTRLTVL.

The J gene is TRBJ2-2, the V gene TRBV6-1; 9 nucleotides line up with TRBD1. The CDR3 length is 17 residues. Losses at the gene ends were 2 bases for V and 7 bases for J; bases not matched to a gene: 11. Germline V gives CDR1 MNHNS, CDR2 SASEGT. Here the CDR3 DNA reads TGTGCCAGCAGTGAAAGAAGGGACAGGGCTTGGGGCGGGGAGCTGTTTTTT. Its translation is CASSERRDRAWGGELFF.

By frequency in the sample, this clone is medium-sized. This rearrangement joins TRBV6-1 to TRBJ2-5, with 8 bases identical to TRBD2. This CDR3 is built from 14 residues. After removal of 4 bases from V and 5 bases from J, the junction contained 6 bases not matched to a gene. The germline gives CDR1 MNHNS, CDR2 SASEGT. Here the CDR3 DNA reads TGTGCCAGCAGTGCCAGGGGACTAGGGGAGACCCAGTACTTC. The encoded protein is CASSARGLGETQYF.

This chain links TRBV20-1 with TRBJ2-7; 13 positions agree with TRBD2. CDR3 length equals 16 residues. Germline assignment: CDR1 DFQATT and CDR2 SNEGSKA (reference sequence). Trimming took 3 bases from V and 7 from J; bases not matched to a gene: 12. CDR3 protein: CSASIAQGLAGREQYF. The CDR3 nucleotides are TGCAGTGCTAGCATAGCCCAGGGACTAGCGGGACGGGAGCAGTACTTC.

In this sample, this clone turned up many times. The chain links TRBV7-9 to TRBJ1-4; D gene ambiguous. CDR1 SEHNR and CDR2 FQNEAQ come from the germline V gene (reference sequence). The V end was cut by 5 bases, the J end by 0 bases, with 16 bases between. CDR3 size: 17 residues. CDR3 in DNA: TGTGCCAGCAGCAATGGAGGAATTGGGGCAACTAATGAAAAACTGTTTTTT. Protein sequence: CASSNGGIGATNEKLFF.

This clone was observed a handful of times. The chain joins TRBV15 to TRBJ1-2; no firm D call. Trimming removed 6 bases from V and 0 bases from J, with 5 bases in between. Per the germline V gene, CDR1 is LNHNV and CDR2 is YYDKDF (reference sequence). The length of the CDR3 is 12 residues. The CDR3 spells CATSGSNYGYTF. Here the CDR3 DNA reads TGTGCCACCAGTGGCTCTAACTATGGCTACACCTTC.

There are many counts of this clone. The chain carries TRBV7-9 and TRBJ2-3; the match to TRBD2 covers 12 bases. Losses at the gene ends were 3 bases for V and 2 bases for J; bases not matched to a gene: 3. The CDR3 extends over 16 amino acids. Germline-derived CDR1 and CDR2 are SEHNR and FQNEAQ (reference sequence). CDR3 DNA sequence: TGTGCCAGCAGCTTTTGGACTAGCGGGGTCACAGATACGCAGTATTTT. This gives the protein CASSFWTSGVTDTQYF.

The rearrangement links TRBV7-2 to TRBJ1-2, with 10 bases aligning to TRBD1. The CDR3 is 15 amino acids. V was clipped by 3 bases and J by 0 bases; unmatched bases: 1. Germline loops: CDR1 SGHTA, CDR2 FQGNSA. CDR3 bases: TGTGCCAGCAGCTTCGGGACAGGGGCTAACTATGGCTACACCTTC. Residues: CASSFGTGANYGYTF.

This clone appeared many times. A much larger clonotype is one base distant, so this may be a read error. The chain recombines TRBV20-1 with TRBJ1-4, with a possible D match to TRBD1 (5 bases). Trimming shortened V by 1 base and J by 12 bases, and 21 bases separated the two germline ends. Germline values: CDR1 DFQATT, CDR2 SNEGSKA (reference sequence). The CDR3 loop spans 15 amino acids. The CDR3 DNA sequence: TGCAGTGCTAGAGCCGGGGCACCCCCGCGGGAAGAACTGTTTTTT. It encodes CSARAGAPPREELFF.

The chain uses TRBV4-3 and TRBJ2-7; D possibly corresponds to TRBD2 (5 bases). This CDR3 spans 15 amino acids. CDR1 and CDR2 (germline): LGHNA, YSLEER. Trimming took off 2 bases at V and 3 bases at J, with 14 bases between the two ends. The CDR3 nucleotides are TGCGCCAGCAGCCAATTTAGGACTCTAAGCTACGAGCAGTACTTC. Translated, it gives CASSQFRTLSYEQYF.

This clone was counted a few times. V is TRBV30 and J is TRBJ2-7, with 7 bases aligning to TRBD2. Germline V CDR1 and CDR2: GTSNPN, SVGIG (reference sequence). This CDR3 is 12 amino acids long. The ends lost 2 bases at V and 8 bases at J; junction bases unmatched: 6. CDR3 protein: CAWSKYSGQQYF. The CDR3 bases are TGTGCCTGGAGTAAGTATAGCGGGCAGCAGTACTTC.

This clone was found many times. J is TRBJ2-1 and V is TRBV5-4; possible D gene TRBD2, 6 bases. The CDR3 loop spans 15 amino acids. V was cut by 1 base and J by 0 bases, with 8 bases left in between. The germline V gene has CDR1 SGHNT and CDR2 YYREEE (reference sequence). The CDR3 nucleotides are TGTGCCAGCAGCTTGACGACTAGCTCCTACAATGAGCAGTTCTTC. Translation: CASSLTTSSYNEQFF.

The V and J genes are TRBV18 and TRBJ2-2, with TRBD1 identical over 10 bases. The germline gives CDR1 KGHSH, CDR2 LQKENI. V was clipped by 6 bases and J by 1 base; unmatched bases: 5. The CDR3 spans 16 residues. The CDR3 sequence is CASSYRTGGNTGELFF. The CDR3 region has the DNA TGTGCCAGCTCCTACCGGACAGGGGGGAACACCGGGGAGCTGTTTTTT.

The table lists this clone with a few counts. The V call is TRBV11-1, the J call TRBJ2-7, with 7 bases aligning to TRBD1. The CDR3 is 15 residues long. From germline, CDR1 is SGHAT and CDR2 FQDESV (reference sequence). V dropped 3 bases and J dropped 0; count of bases not matched to a gene: 5. The DNA of the CDR3 is TGTGCCAGCAGCTTGACCGCAGGGGGCTCCTACGAGCAGTACTTC. It yields the protein CASSLTAGGSYEQYF.

This clone qualifies as medium-sized (0.01 to 0.1%). The CDR3 here is CASSHSVVTYNEQFF. The CDR3, as DNA: TGTGCCAGCAGCCACTCGGTGGTTACCTACAATGAGCAGTTCTTC. The chain employs TRBV7-9 and TRBJ2-1; D is ambiguous. Germline CDR1 is SEHNR and CDR2 is FQNEAQ (reference sequence). Trimming stripped 5 bases from V and 2 bases from J, with 13 bases between. The CDR3 is 15 residues long.

This clone counts as medium-sized. The gene calls are TRBV19 and TRBJ1-1, with a weak D call TRBD1 (6 bases). Trimming pared 2 bases from V and 0 bases from J, leaving 10 bases between. Germline assignment: CDR1 LNHDA and CDR2 SQIVND (reference sequence). The CDR3 runs 15 residues. This CDR3 is CASSIQGFMNTEAFF. CDR3 DNA sequence: TGTGCCAGTAGTATACAGGGGTTCATGAACACTGAAGCTTTCTTT. The full variable domain, with the rest looked up from reference TRBV19 and TRBJ1-1, is DGGITQSPKYLFRKEGQNVTLSCEQNLNHDAMYWYRQDPGQGLRLIYYSQIVNDFQKGDIAEGYSVSREKKESFPLTVTSAQKNPTAFYLCASSIQGFMNTEAFFGQGTRLTVV.

The V and J genes are TRBV19 and TRBJ2-1, with 10 bases identical to TRBD2. The J segment lost 7 bases and the V segment lost 1 base, leaving 7 bases of the junction unmatched. The length of the CDR3 is 16 residues. CDR1 and CDR2 from the germline V gene are LNHDA and SQIVND (reference sequence). CDR3 amino acids: CASSIALAGVENEQFF. The CDR3 DNA reads as TGTGCCAGTAGTATAGCGCTAGCGGGAGTCGAAAATGAGCAGTTCTTC.

Points on this clone: Since a much larger clone is just one base distant, this may be a read error. The same CDR3 can be traced to other DNA sequences in this sample. The chain employs TRBV30 and TRBJ2-1; TRBD2 agrees at 14 bases. CDR1 is GTSNPN, CDR2 SVGIG, per germline (reference sequence). Trimming took 2 bases from V and 4 from J; bases not matched to a gene: 16. This CDR3 has 20 residues. The DNA for the CDR3 is TGTGCCTGGAGTAACAGGGAACCCGGGACTAGCGGGAGTTCTTACAATGAGCAGTTCTTC. It yields the protein CAWSNREPGTSGSSYNEQFF.

The sample holds many counts of this clone. The CDR3 protein is CASGQGVPAGDTQYF. The CDR3 DNA reads as TGTGCCTCCGGCCAGGGGGTCCCTGCGGGAGATACGCAGTATTTT. V gene TRBV7-9 combines with J gene TRBJ2-3; 7 bases are shared with TRBD1. CDR3 length: 15 amino acids. The J segment lost 5 bases and the V segment lost 11 bases, leaving 16 bases of the junction unmatched. Germline-derived CDR1 and CDR2 are SEHNR and FQNEAQ (reference sequence).

In its sample, this clone is medium-sized. The genes are TRBV4-3 and TRBJ2-7, with 8 bases matching TRBD1. The CDR3 contains 15 residues. J gave up 6 bases and V 0 bases, and 7 bases lay outside the gene matches. The germline gives CDR1 LGHNA, CDR2 YSLEER. The CDR3 protein is CASSQDSTGAFEQYF. In DNA, the CDR3 is TGCGCCAGCAGCCAAGATTCGACAGGGGCCTTCGAGCAGTACTTC.

By sample fraction, this clone is medium-sized. At the DNA level, this CDR3 is encoded by other sequences in the same sample as well. V and J are TRBV6-1 and TRBJ2-1; the D gene is possibly TRBD2 (6 bases). The germline CDR1 and CDR2 sequences are MNHNS and SASEGT. The V gene lost 6 bases and the J gene lost 1 base, with 10 bases spanning the gap. This CDR3 comprises 14 residues. DNA of the CDR3: TGTGCCAGCAGGGGCGGGGATTCCTACAATGAGCAGTTCTTC. It translates to CASRGGDSYNEQFF.

By proportion, this clone is medium-sized. The rearrangement uses TRBV19 and TRBJ2-7; TRBD2 matches 8 bases. V gave up 5 bases and J gave up 1 base; unmatched junction bases: 7. Germline V gene data show CDR1 as LNHDA and CDR2 as SQIVND (reference sequence). The CDR3 has 15 amino acids. CDR3 nucleotides: TGTGCCAGTAGTGGGGGCGCGGGGGGATCCTACGAGCAGTACTTC. Translated, it gives CASSGGAGGSYEQYF.